This T cell receptor (beta chain) emerged from a study of Graves' ophthalmopathy and Graves' hyperthyroidism. Study details: Where ophthalmopathy was absent within 18 months of follow-up, hyperthyroidism was stable. Findings and caveats of the study: The authors also found most expanded thyroid clonotypes above 0.001 frequency in blood. For predicting ophthalmopathy progression, the model had about 66% sensitivity and roughly 72% specificity.

RNA transcripts served as template for amplifying TCR beta CDR3 sequences. Second-round multiplex PCR came after first-round RT-PCR with HTBI primers. TCRdb used MiXCR to reprocess the multiplex PCR reads, holding one entry per CDR3 protein. This table has roughly 600,000 distinct CDR3 sequences, roughly 39% appearing once. Researchers turned away patients with other autoimmune diseases, uncontrolled infections, pregnancy or lactation. With regard to this clonotype: Its antigen is as yet unknown. A much larger clone differs by one base, so this may be a read error.

Source material: peripheral blood or thyroid tissue (not recorded which). This TCR came from an adult man with Graves' hyperthyroidism.

The CDR3 nucleotides are TGCAGTGCTAGCCTCACAGCTAATGAAAAACTGTTTTTT. Its protein product is CSASLTANEKLFF. This sequence joins TRBV20-1 and TRBJ1-4, with no clear D. Trimming took 3 bases from V and 3 from J, leaving 8 bases between them. CDR1 and CDR2 from the germline V gene are DFQATT and SNEGSKA (reference sequence). There are 13 residues in the CDR3.